The 5 T cell receptor beta chains given below trace back to one sample, sequenced in a study of STAT5B mutations in CD4+ large granular lymphocyte leukemia. Repertoires were generated with immunoSEQ multiplex PCR, while TCRdb's copy carries only in-frame clones and drops some. The table has 30,000 to 40,000 clones, more than 65% seen once; the top ten hold about 2%. Sequenced material: CD4+ T cells from blood buffy coats. The origin of the receptors is a human donor in good health.

The chain combines TRBV11-2 with TRBJ2-5, with D possibly being TRBD1 (5 bases). Germline CDR1 SGHAT, CDR2 FQNNGV. The CDR3 covers 15 residues. V lost 4 bases to trimming and J lost 0 bases, with 12 bases between them. CDR3 region: CASSSSAGYQETQYF. CDR3 nucleotide sequence: TGTGCCAGCAGCTCATCCGCAGGGTACCAAGAGACCCAGTACTTC. Using reference TRBV11-2 and TRBJ2-5 for the parts outside the CDR3, the full variable domain is EAGVAQSPRYKIIEKRQSVAFWCNPISGHATLYWYQQILGQGPKLLIQFQNNGVVDDSQLPKDRFSAERLKGVDSTLKIQPAKLEDSAVYLCASSSSAGYQETQYFGPGTRLLVL.

This clone was counted a few times. The chain is built from TRBV7-9 and TRBJ1-2; D is perhaps TRBD1 (5 bases). V lost 0 bases to trimming and J lost 4 bases, with 9 bases between them. The CDR3 consists of 14 residues. CDR1 and CDR2 (germline): SEHNR, FQNEAQ (reference sequence). Here the CDR3 reads CASSLAGASYGYTF. The CDR3 DNA reads TGTGCCAGCAGCTTAGCCGGGGCGAGCTATGGCTACACCTTC. Based on the CDR3 plus reference TRBV7-9 and TRBJ1-2, the full variable domain is DTGVSQNPRHKITKRGQNVTFRCDPISEHNRLYWYRQTLGQGPEFLTYFQNEAQLEKSRLLSDRFSAERPKGSFSTLEIQRTEQGDSAMYLCASSLAGASYGYTFGSGTRLTVV.

CDR3 in amino acids: CASSSRGLTGETNEQYF. The CDR3 bases are TGTGCCAGCAGCTCGAGGGGTTTGACAGGGGAGACAAACGAGCAGTACTTC. The chain couples TRBV13 to TRBJ2-7, with TRBD1 matching over 8 bases. The CDR3 extends over 17 amino acids. Germline loops: CDR1 PRHDT, CDR2 FYEKMQ (reference sequence). Trimming at V came to 4 bases and at J to 5 bases, leaving 16 bases not matched to a gene.

The CDR3 reads CASSEKSGGSGAYEQYF. In DNA form, the CDR3 reads TGCGCCAGCAGTGAAAAGTCAGGGGGCTCGGGCGCCTACGAGCAGTACTTC. The chain uses TRBV10-2 and TRBJ2-7; 8 bases agree with TRBD1. V shed 3 bases, J shed 2 bases, and the junction held 12 bases outside the gene matches. The CDR3 loop spans 17 amino acids. The germline V gene has CDR1 WSHSY and CDR2 SAAADI.

The chain uses TRBV2 and TRBJ1-2, with D perhaps matching TRBD1 (6 bases). V was clipped by 7 bases and J by 2 bases, with 11 bases between them. The CDR3 extends over 13 amino acids. Germline lookup yields CDR1 SNHLY and CDR2 FYNNEI. Here the CDR3 reads CASTVGQNYGYTF. In nucleotides, the CDR3 is TGTGCCAGCACTGTCGGACAGAACTATGGCTACACCTTC. The full variable domain, its missing parts supplied by reference TRBV2 and TRBJ1-2, is EPEVTQTPSHQVTQMGQEVILRCVPISNHLYFYWYRQILGQKVEFLVSFYNNEISEKSEIFDDQFSVERPDGSNFTLKIRSTKLEDSAMYFCASTVGQNYGYTFGSGTRLTVV.